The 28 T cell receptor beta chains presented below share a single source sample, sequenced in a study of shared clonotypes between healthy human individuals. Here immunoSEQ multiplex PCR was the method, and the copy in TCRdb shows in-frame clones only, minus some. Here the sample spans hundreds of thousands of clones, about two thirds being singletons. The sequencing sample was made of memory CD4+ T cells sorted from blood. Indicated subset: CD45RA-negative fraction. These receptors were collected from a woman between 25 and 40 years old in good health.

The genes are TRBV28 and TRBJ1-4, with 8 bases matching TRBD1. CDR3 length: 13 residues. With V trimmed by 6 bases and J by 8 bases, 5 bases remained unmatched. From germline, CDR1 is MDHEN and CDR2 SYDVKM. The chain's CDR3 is CASSTGGNEKLFF. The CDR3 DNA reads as TGTGCCAGCAGCACAGGGGGAAACGAAAAACTGTTTTTT.

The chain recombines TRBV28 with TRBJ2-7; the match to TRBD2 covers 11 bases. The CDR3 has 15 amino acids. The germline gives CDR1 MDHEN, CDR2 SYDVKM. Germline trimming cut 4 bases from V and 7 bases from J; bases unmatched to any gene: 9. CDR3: CASSYSGTSGREQYF. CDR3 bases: TGTGCCAGCAGTTACTCCGGGACTAGCGGCCGGGAGCAGTACTTC.

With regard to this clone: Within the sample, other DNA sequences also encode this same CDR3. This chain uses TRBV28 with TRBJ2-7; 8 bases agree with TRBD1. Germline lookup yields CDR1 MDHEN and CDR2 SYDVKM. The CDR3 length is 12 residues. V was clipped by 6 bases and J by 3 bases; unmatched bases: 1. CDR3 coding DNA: TGTGCCAGCAGAACAGGGGGCTACGAGCAGTACTTC. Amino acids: CASRTGGYEQYF.

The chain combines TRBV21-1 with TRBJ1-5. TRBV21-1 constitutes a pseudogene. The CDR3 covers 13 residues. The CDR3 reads CASSSVWDQPQHF. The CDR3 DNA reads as TGTGCCAGCAGCTCCGTGTGGGATCAGCCCCAGCATTTT.

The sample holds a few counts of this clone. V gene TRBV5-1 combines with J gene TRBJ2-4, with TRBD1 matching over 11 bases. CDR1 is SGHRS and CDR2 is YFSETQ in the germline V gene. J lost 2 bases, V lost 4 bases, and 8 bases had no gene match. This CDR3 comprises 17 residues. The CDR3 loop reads CASSPSGTGGSKNIQYF. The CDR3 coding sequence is TGCGCCAGCAGCCCTTCCGGGACAGGGGGATCCAAAAACATTCAGTACTTC. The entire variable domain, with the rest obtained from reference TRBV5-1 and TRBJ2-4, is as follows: KAGVTQTPRYLIKTRGQQVTLSCSPISGHRSVSWYQQTPGQGLQFLFEYFSETQRNKGNFPGRFSGRQFSNSRSEMNVSTLELGDSALYLCASSPSGTGGSKNIQYFGAGTRLSVL.

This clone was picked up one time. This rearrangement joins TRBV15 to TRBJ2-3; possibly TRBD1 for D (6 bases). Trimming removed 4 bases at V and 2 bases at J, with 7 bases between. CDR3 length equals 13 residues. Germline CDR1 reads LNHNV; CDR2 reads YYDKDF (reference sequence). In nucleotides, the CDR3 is TGTGCCACCAGCAAGGGGGACACAGATACGCAGTATTTT. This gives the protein CATSKGDTDTQYF. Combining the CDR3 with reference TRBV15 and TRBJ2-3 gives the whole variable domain DAMVIQNPRYQVTQFGKPVTLSCSQTLNHNVMYWYQQKSSQAPKLLFHYYDKDFNNEADTPDNFQSRRPNTSFCFLDIRSPGLGDTAMYLCATSKGDTDTQYFGPGTRLTVL.

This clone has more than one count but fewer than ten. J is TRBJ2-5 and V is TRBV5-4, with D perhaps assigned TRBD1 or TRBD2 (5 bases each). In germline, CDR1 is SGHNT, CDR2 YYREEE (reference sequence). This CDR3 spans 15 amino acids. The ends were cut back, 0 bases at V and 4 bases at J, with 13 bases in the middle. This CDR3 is CASSLGSGPAETQYF. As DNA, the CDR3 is TGTGCCAGCAGCTTGGGGTCGGGACCCGCAGAGACCCAGTACTTC.

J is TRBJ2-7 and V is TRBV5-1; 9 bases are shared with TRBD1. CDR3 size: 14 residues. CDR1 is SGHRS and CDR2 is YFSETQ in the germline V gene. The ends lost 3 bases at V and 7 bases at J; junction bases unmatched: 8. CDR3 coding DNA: TGCGCCAGCAGCTACGGGACAGGGACGGGGGAGCAGTACTTC. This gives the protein CASSYGTGTGEQYF.

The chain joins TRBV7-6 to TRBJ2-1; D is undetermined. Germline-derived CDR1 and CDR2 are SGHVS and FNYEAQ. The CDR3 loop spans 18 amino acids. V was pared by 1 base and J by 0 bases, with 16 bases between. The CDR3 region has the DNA TGTGCCAGCAGCTTAGAAGGTATGGGCAGAAGCTCCTACAATGAGCAGTTCTTC. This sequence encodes CASSLEGMGRSSYNEQFF.

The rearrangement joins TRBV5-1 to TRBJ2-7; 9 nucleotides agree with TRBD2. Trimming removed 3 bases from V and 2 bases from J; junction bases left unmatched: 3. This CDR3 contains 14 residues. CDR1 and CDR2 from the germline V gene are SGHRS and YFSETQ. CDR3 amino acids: CASSSGLAPYEQYF. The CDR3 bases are TGCGCCAGCAGCTCGGGACTAGCCCCCTACGAGCAGTACTTC.

For the CDR3, the DNA is TGCGCCAGCAGCCTCCGGACAGGGGAATCCTACGAGCAGTACTTC. Translating it yields CASSLRTGESYEQYF. V and J are TRBV4-1 and TRBJ2-5, with 9 bases matching TRBD1. The assigned J gene may be wrong: the sequence end matches TRBJ2-7 better. In germline, CDR1 is MGHRA, CDR2 YSYEKL. This CDR3 is built from 15 residues.

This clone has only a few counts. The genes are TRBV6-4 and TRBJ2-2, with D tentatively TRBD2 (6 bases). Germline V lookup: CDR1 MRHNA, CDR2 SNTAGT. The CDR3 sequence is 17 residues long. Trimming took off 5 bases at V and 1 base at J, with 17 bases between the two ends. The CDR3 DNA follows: TGTGCCAGCAGTTCCTACCCTTCGCGGGAGAACACCGGGGAGCTGTTTTTT. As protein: CASSSYPSRENTGELFF.

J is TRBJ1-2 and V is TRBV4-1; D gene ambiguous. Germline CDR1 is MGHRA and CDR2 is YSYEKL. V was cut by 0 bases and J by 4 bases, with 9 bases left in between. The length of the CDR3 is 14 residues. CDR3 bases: TGCGCCAGCAGCCAAGATCGGTGGGGCTATGGCTACACCTTC. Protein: CASSQDRWGYGYTF.

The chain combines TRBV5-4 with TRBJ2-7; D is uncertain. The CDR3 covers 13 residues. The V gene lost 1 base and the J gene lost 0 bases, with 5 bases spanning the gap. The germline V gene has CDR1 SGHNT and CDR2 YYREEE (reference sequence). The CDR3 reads CASSLPTSYEQYF. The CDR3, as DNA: TGTGCCAGCAGCTTGCCGACCTCCTACGAGCAGTACTTC.

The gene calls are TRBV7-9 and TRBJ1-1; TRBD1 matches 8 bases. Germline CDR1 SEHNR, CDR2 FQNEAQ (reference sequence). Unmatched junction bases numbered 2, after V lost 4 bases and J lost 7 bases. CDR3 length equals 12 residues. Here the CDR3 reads CASSSGQGEAFF. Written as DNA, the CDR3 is TGTGCCAGCAGCTCTGGACAGGGTGAAGCTTTCTTT.

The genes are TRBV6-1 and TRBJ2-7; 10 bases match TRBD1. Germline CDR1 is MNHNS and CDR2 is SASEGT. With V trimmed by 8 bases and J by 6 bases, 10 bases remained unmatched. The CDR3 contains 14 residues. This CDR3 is CASGGTGAIGEQYF. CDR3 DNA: TGTGCCAGCGGGGGGACAGGGGCTATTGGCGAGCAGTACTTC.

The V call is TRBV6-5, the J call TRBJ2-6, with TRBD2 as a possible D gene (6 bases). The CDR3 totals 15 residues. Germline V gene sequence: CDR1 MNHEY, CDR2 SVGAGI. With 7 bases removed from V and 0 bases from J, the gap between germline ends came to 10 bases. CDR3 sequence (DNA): TGTGCCAGCACGGGGGAGTCCTCTGGGGCCAACGTCCTGACTTTC. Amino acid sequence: CASTGESSGANVLTF.

The CDR3 sequence is CASSLSSGRRGSYEQYF. The DNA for the CDR3 is TGCGCCAGCAGCTTGTCTAGCGGGAGGAGGGGCTCCTACGAGCAGTACTTC. The chain recombines TRBV5-1 with TRBJ2-7; 11 bases map to TRBD2. Trimming cost V 1 base and J 0 bases; bases outside gene matches: 6. CDR3 length: 17 residues. Germline V CDR1 and CDR2: SGHRS, YFSETQ.

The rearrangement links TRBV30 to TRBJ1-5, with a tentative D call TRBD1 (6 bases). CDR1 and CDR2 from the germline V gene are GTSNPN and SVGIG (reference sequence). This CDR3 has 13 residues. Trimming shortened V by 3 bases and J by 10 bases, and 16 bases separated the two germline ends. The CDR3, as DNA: TGTGCCTGGAGAGGACAGTCACTAGGTCCCCAGCATTTT. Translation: CAWRGQSLGPQHF.

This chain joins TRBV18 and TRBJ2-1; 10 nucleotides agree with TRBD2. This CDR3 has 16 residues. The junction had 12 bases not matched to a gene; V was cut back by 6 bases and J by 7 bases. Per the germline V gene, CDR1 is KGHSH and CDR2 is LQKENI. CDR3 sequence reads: CASSPSVGSGRNEQFF. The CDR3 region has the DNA TGTGCCAGCTCCCCCAGCGTTGGTAGCGGGAGGAATGAGCAGTTCTTC.

The CDR3 DNA follows: TGTGCCAGCCGGACCGGACTAGCGGGAGCTGAGACCCAGTACTTC. It encodes CASRTGLAGAETQYF. The chain recombines TRBV28 with TRBJ2-5; 13 bases line up with TRBD2. The CDR3 loop spans 15 amino acids. Trimming cost V 8 bases and J 5 bases; bases outside gene matches: 8. The V gene's germline CDR1 is MDHEN and CDR2 SYDVKM.

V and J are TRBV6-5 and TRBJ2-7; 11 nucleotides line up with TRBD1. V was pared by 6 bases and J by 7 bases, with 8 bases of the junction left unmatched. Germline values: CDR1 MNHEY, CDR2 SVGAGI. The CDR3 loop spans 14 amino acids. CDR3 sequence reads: CASSADRGRQEQYF. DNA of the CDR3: TGTGCCAGCAGCGCGGACAGGGGGCGCCAAGAGCAGTACTTC.

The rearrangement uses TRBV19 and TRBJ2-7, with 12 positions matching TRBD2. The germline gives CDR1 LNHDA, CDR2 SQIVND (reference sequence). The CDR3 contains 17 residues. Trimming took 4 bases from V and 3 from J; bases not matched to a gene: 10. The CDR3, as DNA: TGTGCCAGTAGTACCGCGACTAGCGGGAGACCTGACTACGAGCAGTACTTC. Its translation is CASSTATSGRPDYEQYF.

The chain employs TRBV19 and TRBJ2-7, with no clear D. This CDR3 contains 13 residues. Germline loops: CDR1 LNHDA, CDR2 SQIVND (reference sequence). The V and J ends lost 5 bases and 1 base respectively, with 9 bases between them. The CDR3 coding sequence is TGTGCCAGTAGTCAAGTCAGGTCCTACGAGCAGTACTTC. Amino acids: CASSQVRSYEQYF.

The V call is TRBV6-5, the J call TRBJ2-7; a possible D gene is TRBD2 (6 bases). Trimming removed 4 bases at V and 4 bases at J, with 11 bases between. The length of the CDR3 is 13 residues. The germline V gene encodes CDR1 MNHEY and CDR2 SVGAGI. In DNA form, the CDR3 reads TGTGCCAGCAGTTTTTCTGCGGGGTACGAGCAGTACTTC. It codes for CASSFSAGYEQYF.

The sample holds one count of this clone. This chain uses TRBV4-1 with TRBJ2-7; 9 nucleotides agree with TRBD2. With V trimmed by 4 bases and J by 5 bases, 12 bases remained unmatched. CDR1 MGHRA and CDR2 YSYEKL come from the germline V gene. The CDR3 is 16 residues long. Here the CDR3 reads CASSRSGAGGHHEQYF. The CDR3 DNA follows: TGCGCCAGCAGCCGCAGCGGGGCGGGAGGGCACCACGAGCAGTACTTC.

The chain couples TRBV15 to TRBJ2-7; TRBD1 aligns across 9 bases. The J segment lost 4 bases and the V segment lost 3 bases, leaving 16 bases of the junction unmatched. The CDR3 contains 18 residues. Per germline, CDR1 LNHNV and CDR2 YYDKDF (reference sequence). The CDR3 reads CATSSPTGTGQRFYEQYF. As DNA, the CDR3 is TGTGCCACCAGCAGCCCCACCGGGACAGGGCAAAGGTTTTACGAGCAGTACTTC.

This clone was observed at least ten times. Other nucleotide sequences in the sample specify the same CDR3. The DNA of the CDR3 is TGCGCCAGCAGCGACCGGACAGGGGGCCTCTACGAGCAGTACTTC. This encodes CASSDRTGGLYEQYF. The rearrangement links TRBV5-1 to TRBJ2-7; 11 bases are shared with TRBD1. The germline V gene encodes CDR1 SGHRS and CDR2 YFSETQ. V was pared by 4 bases and J by 3 bases, with 6 bases of the junction left unmatched. The CDR3 is 15 amino acids.